Below are 2 T cell receptor delta chains sequenced from a single sample in a study of γδ T cells in repeated Plasmodium falciparum infection (dated by TCRdb to about 2021). For bulk TCR repertoire analysis, Vgamma9/Vdelta2+ and Vdelta2-negative gammadelta T cell populations were isolated by flow sorting from peripheral blood mononuclear cells. Receptor amplification or capture employed multiplex PCR. The listed sequencing device is Illumina MiSeq. TCRdb reanalyzed the public reads with the CATT caller, and identical DNA sequences were merged afterwards. This sample gives about 89,000 delta-chain clones in total; more than 1.4% of them show up just once. Together, the top ten hold more than 7% of the sample. Sequencing used gamma-delta T cells from blood. Source of these receptors: a pool of human donors (malaria-infected and uninfected, not separated).

This clone was counted only a few times. The protein given by TCRdb reflects a much larger clone and differs at residue 16 from this DNA's translation, likely from a read error; the protein shown is the DNA's translation. The V gene reported is TRDV2; the J gene is uncalled; no check of the table's D call, TRDD3, against the DNA was made. Germline CDR1 and CDR2: GEAIGNYY and EKD. The CDR3 has 18 residues. CDR3 coding DNA: TGTGCCTGTGACACCAAGGGATACAGCTCCTGGGACACCCGACAGGTGTTTTTC. This gives the protein CACDTKGYSSWDTRQVFF.

For this clone: A far larger clone is just one base off, so this is likely a read error. This sample also contains other DNA sequences that code for the same CDR3. CDR3 residues: CACGYRARGMDVDKDKLIF. Written as DNA, the CDR3 is TGTGCCTGTGGATACCGGGCTCGGGGGATGGACGTCGACAAGGATAAACTCATCTTT. This chain joins TRDV2 and TRDJ1; 7 bases are shared with TRDD3. Here the J gene was assigned by germline matching of the DNA, as TCRdb has none. From germline, CDR1 is GEAIGNYY and CDR2 EKD. The CDR3 sequence is 19 residues long. V shed 5 bases, J shed 5 bases, and the junction held 25 bases outside the gene matches.